These T cell receptor beta chains were read from a single sample in a study of blood T cells in healthy people across ages. Each CDR3 protein gets one entry after TCRdb re-called the 5' RACE reads with MiXCR. The table lists hundreds of thousands of distinct CDR3 sequences, roughly a quarter of them singletons, with 3% to 4% in the top ten. These data also formed part of another study, on T cells of mothers and their children.

Sequencing was performed on blood. These receptor sequences come from a boy aged 2-9 years in good health. CDR3s include the opening cysteine and the closing phenylalanine or tryptophan. Each record gives: J gene, clone size, V gene, D gene, CDR3 protein, CDR3 DNA. D genes are given only for firm matches. The size entry is marked missing in some rows and otherwise reads once, few, many or a size class.

TRBJ1-4 | NA | TRBV27 | NA | CASSLIWQGNEKLFF | TGTGCCAGCAGTTTAATTTGGCAGGGAAATGAAAAACTGTTTTTT
TRBJ2-7 | few | TRBV7-9 | TRBD1 | CASSLAQGQGNEQYF | TGTGCCAGCAGCTTAGCTCAGGGACAGGGGAACGAGCAGTACTTC
TRBJ2-5 | many | TRBV9 | TRBD2 | CASSLRGGAGEETQYF | TGTGCCAGCAGCCTGCGCGGGGGGGCCGGGGAAGAGACCCAGTACTTC
TRBJ2-5 | few | TRBV7-2 | TRBD1 | CASSFRTGAETQYF | TGTGCCAGCAGCTTCCGGACAGGGGCAGAGACCCAGTACTTC
TRBJ1-4 | few | TRBV2 | TRBD1 | CAIRRGTGYGGTNEKLFF | TGTGCCATACGGCGGGGGACAGGGTATGGTGGGACTAATGAAAAACTGTTTTTT
TRBJ2-5 | few | TRBV20-1 | TRBD1 | CSARDDRGAGETQYF | TGCAGTGCTAGAGATGACAGGGGGGCAGGCGAGACCCAGTACTTC
TRBJ1-5 | NA | TRBV3-1 | NA | CASSRSRSQPQHF | TGTGCCAGCAGCCGATCGAGGAGTCAGCCCCAGCATTTT
TRBJ1-2 | NA | TRBV20-1 | TRBD1 | CSARQGFNYGYTF | TGCAGTGCGCGACAGGGTTTTAACTATGGCTACACCTTC
TRBJ2-1 | few | TRBV15 | NA | CATMWPSSGEQFF | TGTGCCACCATGTGGCCTAGCTCGGGTGAGCAGTTCTTC
TRBJ2-1 | once | TRBV2 | TRBD2 | CASAGVGVNEQFF | TGTGCCAGCGCGGGGGTAGGGGTCAATGAGCAGTTCTTC
TRBJ1-4 | many | TRBV7-6 | TRBD1 | CASSATGGGEKLFF | TGTGCCAGCAGCGCGACAGGGGGAGGAGAAAAACTGTTTTTT
TRBJ1-4 | NA | TRBV12-3/TRBV12-4 | NA | CASSFRGSYEKLFF | TGTGCCAGCAGTTTTCGCGGCTCGTATGAAAAACTGTTTTTT
TRBJ2-2 | NA | TRBV20-1 | TRBD2 | CSASRLADTGELFF | TGCAGTGCTAGTCGACTAGCGGACACCGGGGAGCTGTTTTTT
TRBJ2-3 | NA | TRBV4-1 | NA | CASSQGGLDTQYF | TGCGCCAGCAGCCAAGGGGGGCTTGATACGCAGTATTTT
TRBJ1-1 | many | TRBV7-3 | NA | CASSLGGASTEAFF | TGTGCCAGCAGCTTAGGGGGAGCAAGCACTGAAGCTTTCTTT
TRBJ2-2 | few | TRBV20-1 | NA | CSARGAEGTNTGELFF | TGCAGTGCTAGGGGGGCTGAGGGTACGAACACCGGGGAGCTGTTTTTT
TRBJ1-4 | NA | TRBV21-1 | NA | CASSLQGQKLFF | TGTGCCAGCAGCCTACAGGGCCAAAAACTGTTTTTT
TRBJ2-2 | NA | TRBV20-1 | NA | CSALETANTGELFF | TGCAGTGCCCTGGAAACAGCGAACACCGGGGAGCTGTTTTTT
TRBJ2-7 | NA | TRBV6-5 | NA | CASSTTGYEQYF | TGTGCCAGCAGTACAACCGGCTACGAGCAGTACTTC
TRBJ2-7 | few | TRBV12-3/TRBV12-4 | NA | CASNIRCEQYF | TGTGCCAGCAACATTCGCTGCGAGCAGTACTTC
TRBJ2-7 | NA | TRBV4-3 | TRBD1 | CASSQDRFPDRSQAYEQYF | TGCGCCAGCAGCCAAGATCGTTTCCCGGACAGGTCCCAAGCCTACGAGCAGTACTTC
TRBJ2-5 | NA | TRBV14 | NA | CASSLGTDQTQYF | TGTGCCAGCAGCCTTGGGACCGACCAAACCCAGTACTTC
TRBJ1-1 | NA | TRBV4-3 | NA | CASSQDSPRGEAFF | TGCGCCAGCAGCCAAGATTCCCCTCGGGGAGAAGCTTTCTTT
TRBJ2-5 | NA | TRBV5-1 | TRBD2 | CASSRGTSGSPGKETQYF | TGCGCCAGCAGCCGGGGGACTAGCGGGAGTCCGGGGAAAGAGACCCAGTACTTC
TRBJ1-2 | NA | TRBV7-2 | NA | CASSLDRDRAYGYTF | TGTGCCAGCAGCTTAGATCGGGATCGGGCCTATGGCTACACCTTC
TRBJ1-5 | few | TRBV2 | NA | CASSGNGNQPQHF | TGTGCCAGCAGTGGAAACGGCAATCAGCCCCAGCATTTT
TRBJ2-1 | few | TRBV6-5 | NA | CASSYFAGYNEQFF | TGTGCCAGCAGTTACTTTGCAGGTTACAATGAGCAGTTCTTC
TRBJ2-1 | NA | TRBV6-2/TRBV6-3 | TRBD2 | CASSFFGGGTYNEQFF | TGTGCCAGCAGCTTTTTTGGGGGAGGGACCTACAATGAGCAGTTCTTC
TRBJ1-3 | NA | TRBV2 | TRBD1 | CASRATWDSGNTIYF | TGTGCCAGCAGAGCTACTTGGGACAGCGGAAACACCATATATTTT
TRBJ1-1 | NA | TRBV9 | NA | CASSSTNGGEAFF | TGTGCCAGCAGCTCCACAAACGGGGGAGAAGCTTTCTTT
TRBJ1-1 | few | TRBV6-5 | NA | CASSRGTSFNTEAFF | TGTGCCAGCAGTCGCGGGACATCATTTAACACTGAAGCTTTCTTT
TRBJ2-1 | few | TRBV27 | TRBD1 | CASSSDRGNEQFF | TGTGCCAGCAGTTCGGACAGGGGCAATGAGCAGTTCTTC
TRBJ2-5 | few | TRBV12-3/TRBV12-4 | TRBD1 | CASSLTGTGETQYF | TGTGCCAGCAGTTTAACAGGGACAGGGGAGACCCAGTACTTC
TRBJ2-7 | NA | TRBV12-3/TRBV12-4 | NA | CASSAGPFSGVALKSEQYF | TGTGCCAGCAGTGCAGGACCGTTTAGCGGAGTAGCCCTTAAGTCCGAGCAGTACTTC
TRBJ1-4 | NA | TRBV29-1 | TRBD1 | CSVVLNRDSLNEKLFF | TGCAGCGTTGTGCTGAACCGGGACAGCCTGAATGAAAAACTGTTTTTT
TRBJ2-3 | few | TRBV27 | NA | CASSSQGRQPQYF | TGTGCCAGCAGTTCTCAGGGAAGGCAGCCCCAGTATTTT
TRBJ1-1 | NA | TRBV27 | NA | CASSLSTSIAEAFF | TGTGCCAGCAGTTTATCGACGAGTATCGCTGAAGCTTTCTTT
TRBJ1-5 | NA | TRBV7-9 | TRBD1 | CASSSDRGREPQHF | TGTGCCAGCAGCTCCGACAGGGGCCGGGAGCCCCAGCATTTT
TRBJ2-3 | NA | TRBV14 | NA | CASSQDWLAGDTQYF | TGTGCCAGCAGCCAAGATTGGCTAGCAGGGGATACGCAGTATTTT